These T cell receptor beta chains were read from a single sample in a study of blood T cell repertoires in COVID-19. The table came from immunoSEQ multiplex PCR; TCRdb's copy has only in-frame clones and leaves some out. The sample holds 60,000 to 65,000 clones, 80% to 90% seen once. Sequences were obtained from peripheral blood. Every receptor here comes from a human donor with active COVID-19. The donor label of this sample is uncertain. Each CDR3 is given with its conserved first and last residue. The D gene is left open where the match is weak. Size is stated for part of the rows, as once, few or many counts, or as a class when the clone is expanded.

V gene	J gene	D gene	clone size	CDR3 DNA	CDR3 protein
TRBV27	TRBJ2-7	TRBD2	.	TGTGCCAGCAGTTTAGGGACTAGCGGGAGAGTCTACGAGCAGTACTTC	CASSLGTSGRVYEQYF
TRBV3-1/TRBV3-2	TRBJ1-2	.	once	TGTGCCAGCAGCCAAGTGGGGGGGAATCCTTATGGCTACACCTTC	CASSQVGGNPYGYTF
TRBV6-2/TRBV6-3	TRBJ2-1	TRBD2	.	TGTGCCAGCAGTTACTGGTTAGGGGGAGCGGGGGGCGTCAATGAGCAGTTCTTC	CASSYWLGGAGGVNEQFF
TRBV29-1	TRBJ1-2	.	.	TGCAGCGTTCCCCCTCCGGCCGGGTTATTAGGCTACACCTTC	CSVPPPAGLLGYTF
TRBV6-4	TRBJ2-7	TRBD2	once	TGTGCCAGCAGTGACTCGCTAGCGGGGGAAGTAGCCTACGAGCAGTACTTC	CASSDSLAGEVAYEQYF
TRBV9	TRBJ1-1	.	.	TGTGCCAGCAGCGTAGGATCCCCGCCAGCTGAAGCTTTCTTT	CASSVGSPPAEAFF
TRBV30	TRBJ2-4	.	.	TGTGCCTGGAGTGTAGCCTCCGCCAAAAACATTCAGTACTTC	CAWSVASAKNIQYF
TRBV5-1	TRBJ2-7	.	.	TGCGCCAGCAGCTTGCTCTCAACAGGGCCGGGGGAGCAGTACTTC	CASSLLSTGPGEQYF
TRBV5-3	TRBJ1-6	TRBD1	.	TGTGCCAGAAGCTTGACAGGGGAAAATTCACCCCTCCACTTT	CARSLTGENSPLHF
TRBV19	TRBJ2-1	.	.	TGTGCCAGTAGCATAGATAGCGGTCTGTCCTACAATGAGCAGTTCTTC	CASSIDSGLSYNEQFF
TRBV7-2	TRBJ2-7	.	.	TGTGCCAGCAGCTTAGCGGGAGGACTGGTCTCCTACGAGCAGTACTTC	CASSLAGGLVSYEQYF
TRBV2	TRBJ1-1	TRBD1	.	TGTGCCAGCAGGTTGGCAGGGGGCAAAGAAGCTTTCTTT	CASRLAGGKEAFF
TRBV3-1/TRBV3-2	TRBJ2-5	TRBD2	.	TGTGCCAGCAGCCACCTCGGGGTTAGCGGGCACCAAGAGACCCAGTACTTC	CASSHLGVSGHQETQYF
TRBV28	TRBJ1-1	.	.	TGTGCCAGCAGGAGGGAAATAGGTGAAGCTTTCTTT	CASRREIGEAFF
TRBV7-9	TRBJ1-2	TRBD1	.	TGTGCCAGCAGCTGGTCTGGGGATACAGGGGGACGCGGCTACACCTTC	CASSWSGDTGGRGYTF
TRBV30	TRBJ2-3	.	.	TGTGCCTGGACCTGGGGGGGGCCCGGCACAGATACGCAGTATTTT	CAWTWGGPGTDTQYF
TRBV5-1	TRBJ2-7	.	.	TGCGCCAGCAGCCCGGCAGGTCGGGGAACCTACGAGCAGTACTTC	CASSPAGRGTYEQYF
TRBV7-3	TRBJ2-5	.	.	TGTGCCAGCAGCTTAAACCTGGGGGCTGGGGAGACCCAGTACTTC	CASSLNLGAGETQYF
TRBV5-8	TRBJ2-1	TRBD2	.	TGTGCCAGCAGCTCCCCCTTACTAGCGGGGGGGCTGGTCTTC	CASSSPLLAGGLVF
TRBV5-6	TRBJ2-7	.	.	TGTGCCAGCAGCTTTCGGGACTTCTCCTACGAGCAGTACTTC	CASSFRDFSYEQYF
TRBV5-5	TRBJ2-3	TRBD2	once	TGTGCCAGCAGCTACCGGATGGCTAGCGGGAGGGCTGGAGATACGCAGTATTTT	CASSYRMASGRAGDTQYF
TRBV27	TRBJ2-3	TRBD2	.	TGTGCCAGCAGTTTAGGGACTAGCGGCAAAAGCACAGATACGCAGTATTTT	CASSLGTSGKSTDTQYF
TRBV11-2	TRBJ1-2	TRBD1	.	TGTGCCAGCAGCCGTTACAGGGGGAACGACGGAAATGGCTACACCTTC	CASSRYRGNDGNGYTF
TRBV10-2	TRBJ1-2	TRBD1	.	TGCGCCAGCAGCCAAGACAGGGTTGGCTATGGCTACACCTTC	CASSQDRVGYGYTF
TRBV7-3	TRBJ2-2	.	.	TGTGCCAGCAGCTGGGGGGTCACCGGGGAGCTGTTTTTT	CASSWGVTGELFF
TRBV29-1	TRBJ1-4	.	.	TGCAGCGCACGAGTGACAGTCGGTGAAAAACTGTTTTTT	CSARVTVGEKLFF
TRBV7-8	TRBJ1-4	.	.	TGTGCCAGCTCACGATCAGGGGTGGTTCGCGAAAAACTGTTTTTT	CASSRSGVVREKLFF